Below, 25 T cell receptor beta chains from the same sample are listed, as sequenced in a study of T cell changes during pregnancy in multiple sclerosis. Profiled with immunoSEQ multiplex PCR; TCRdb holds only in-frame clones, not every one. The sample consists of about 43,000 clones, approximately 90% of them appearing once. Material for sequencing was PBMCs (not recorded whether the cells were cultured). All receptors come from a female donor with multiple sclerosis, enrolled in a pregnancy study.

In its sample, this clone was seen once. The chain recombines TRBV19 with TRBJ1-4; D is unresolved. Trimming shortened V by 6 bases and J by 10 bases, and 12 bases separated the two germline ends. Germline V gene data show CDR1 as LNHDA and CDR2 as SQIVND (reference sequence). This CDR3 has 12 amino acids. The CDR3 coding sequence is TGTGCCAGTAGCTTTCGGACGCGAAAACTGTTTTTT. Amino acids: CASSFRTRKLFF.

This clone came up once. V and J are TRBV27 and TRBJ2-7; 8 bases line up with TRBD1. Germline V gene lookup returns CDR1 MNHEY and CDR2 SMNVEV (reference sequence). The CDR3 has 17 amino acids. Losses at the gene ends were 5 bases for V and 1 base for J; bases not matched to a gene: 13. CDR3 DNA sequence: TGTGCCAGCAGTCTGGACAGGGACGGCGGGTATTCCTACGAGCAGTACTTC. Protein sequence: CASSLDRDGGYSYEQYF.

The chain carries TRBV1 and TRBJ1-2; the table's TRBD1 call for D was not verified on the DNA. TRBV1 is annotated as a pseudogene. This CDR3 is 16 amino acids long. CDR3 residues: CTSSQDLGQGINGYTF. In DNA, the CDR3 is TGCACCAGCAGCCAAGATCTAGGTCAGGGAATCAATGGCTACACCTTC.

V usage is TRBV5-5 and J usage is TRBJ1-1; no definite D call. This CDR3 region has 14 residues. Germline lookup yields CDR1 SGHKS and CDR2 YYEKEE (reference sequence). Trimming removed 4 bases at V and 2 bases at J, with 12 bases between. CDR3: CASSPAGLNTEAFF. In nucleotides, the CDR3 is TGTGCCAGCAGCCCGGCCGGTCTTAACACTGAAGCTTTCTTT.

This chain uses TRBV29-1 with TRBJ2-7, with TRBD2 matching over 11 bases. CDR3 length: 16 residues. The germline V gene encodes CDR1 SQVTM and CDR2 ANQGSEA. V was pared by 6 bases and J by 1 base, with 11 bases of the junction left unmatched. This CDR3 reads CSVTGTSGSHSYEQYF. In DNA form, the CDR3 reads TGCAGCGTCACCGGGACTAGCGGTTCTCATTCCTACGAGCAGTACTTC.

J is TRBJ1-2 and V is TRBV10-3, with 9 bases matching TRBD1. The junction had 4 bases not matched to a gene; V was cut back by 0 bases and J by 8 bases. This CDR3 has 14 residues. Germline CDR1 and CDR2: ENHRY and SYGVKD. The CDR3, as DNA: TGTGCCATCAGTGAGTCAGGGACAGGGTTCGGCTACACCTTC. Translating gives CAISESGTGFGYTF.

This chain uses TRBV5-1 with TRBJ2-7; D could derive from TRBD1 or TRBD2 (5 bases each). Germline V gene data show CDR1 as SGHRS and CDR2 as YFSETQ. The CDR3 runs 12 residues. V gave up 4 bases and J gave up 6 bases, with 11 bases separating them. Here the CDR3 reads CASSSMGVEQYF. The DNA for the CDR3 is TGCGCCAGCAGCAGTATGGGGGTCGAGCAGTACTTC.

V and J are TRBV29-1 and TRBJ2-5; TRBD1 agrees at 9 bases. J gave up 4 bases and V 7 bases, and 4 bases lay outside the gene matches. CDR1 and CDR2 (germline): SQVTM, ANQGSEA. The CDR3 loop spans 12 amino acids. The CDR3 region has the DNA TGCAGCGAGGGACAGGGAGGAGAGACCCAGTACTTC. Translating it yields CSEGQGGETQYF.

The V gene is TRBV7-6, the J gene TRBJ2-1; D ambiguous. The CDR3 has 14 residues. CDR1 is SGHVS, CDR2 FNYEAQ, per germline. The ends were cut back, 1 base at V and 6 bases at J, with 10 bases in the middle. For the CDR3, the DNA is TGTGCCAGCAGCTTAGTAGGCAGTATCAATGAGCAGTTCTTC. It translates to CASSLVGSINEQFF.

The rearrangement links TRBV19 to TRBJ1-1; no reliable D call. The CDR3 length is 13 residues. Trimming removed 3 bases from V and 0 bases from J, with 5 bases in between. Per germline, CDR1 LNHDA and CDR2 SQIVND (reference sequence). The CDR3 DNA follows: TGTGCCAGTAGTATCTCGCTGAACACTGAAGCTTTCTTT. Protein: CASSISLNTEAFF.

The gene calls are TRBV7-2 and TRBJ1-1; 7 nucleotides align to TRBD1. This CDR3 spans 14 amino acids. Trimming at V came to 4 bases and at J to 4 bases, leaving 6 bases not matched to a gene. Germline values: CDR1 SGHTA, CDR2 FQGNSA. The DNA of the CDR3 is TGTGCCAGCAGCTCGTTAGACAGGGCCACTGAAGCTTTCTTT. Protein sequence: CASSSLDRATEAFF.

This chain uses TRBV6-6 with TRBJ1-2, with D hard to call. The CDR3 contains 16 residues. Per the germline V gene, CDR1 is MNHNY and CDR2 is SVGAGI (reference sequence). V was trimmed by 7 bases and J by 1 base, leaving 19 bases between them. The CDR3 sequence is CASTSLPALGNYGYTF. Written as DNA, the CDR3 is TGTGCCAGCACCTCATTGCCCGCCTTGGGTAACTATGGCTACACCTTC.

The V gene is TRBV29-1, the J gene TRBJ1-2; D is perhaps TRBD1 (6 bases). Trimming took 4 bases from V and 7 from J, leaving 16 bases between them. Germline CDR1 is SQVTM and CDR2 is ANQGSEA. The CDR3 is made up of 13 amino acids. CDR3 sequence: CSVGVRGHSGYTF. CDR3 DNA: TGCAGCGTTGGGGTCAGGGGCCATTCTGGCTACACCTTC.

V is TRBV7-8 and J is TRBJ2-7; 7 bases agree with TRBD1. The CDR3 covers 14 residues. The germline V gene has CDR1 SGHVS and CDR2 FQNEAQ. J was trimmed by 2 bases and V by 5 bases; bases with no gene match: 6. The CDR3 reads CASSHSGQTYEQYF. CDR3 nucleotide sequence: TGTGCCAGCAGCCATTCGGGACAGACCTACGAGCAGTACTTC.

This clone appeared a single time. This chain uses TRBV2 with TRBJ1-5; D not certain. CDR3 length: 15 amino acids. The germline V gene has CDR1 SNHLY and CDR2 FYNNEI. Trimming took off 6 bases at V and 0 bases at J, with 12 bases between the two ends. The CDR3 reads CASSGQKYSNQPQHF. The CDR3 DNA follows: TGTGCCAGCAGCGGGCAGAAATATAGCAATCAGCCCCAGCATTTT.

CDR3 loop: CASTPQGVSTDTQYF. The CDR3 region has the DNA TGCGCCAGCACGCCACAGGGGGTTAGCACAGATACGCAGTATTTT. The genes are TRBV4-3 and TRBJ2-3; TRBD1 matches 8 bases. The CDR3 loop spans 15 amino acids. Trimming took 7 bases from V and 0 from J; bases not matched to a gene: 6. The germline gives CDR1 LGHNA, CDR2 YSLEER.

V and J are TRBV7-3 and TRBJ2-2; tentative D call: TRBD1 (6 bases). Trimming left V 4 bases short and J 5 bases short, with 17 bases between. The germline V gene encodes CDR1 SGHTA and CDR2 FQGTGA. This CDR3 region has 16 residues. CDR3 region: CASSSTETGMTGELFF. For the CDR3, the DNA is TGTGCCAGCAGCTCGACCGAAACAGGGATGACCGGGGAGCTGTTTTTT.

The rearrangement uses TRBV5-1 and TRBJ2-2; 12 bases line up with TRBD2. CDR1 and CDR2 (germline): SGHRS, YFSETQ. V was clipped by 0 bases and J by 7 bases; unmatched bases: 7. CDR3 size: 17 residues. The DNA of the CDR3 is TGCGCCAGCAGCTTGGGACTAGCGGGAGTCCCTGGCGGGGAGCTGTTTTTT. It encodes CASSLGLAGVPGGELFF.

The chain couples TRBV4-2 to TRBJ1-3; D gene unclear. Germline CDR1 and CDR2: LGHNA and YNFKEQ. The CDR3 has 13 amino acids. V shed 4 bases and J shed 0 bases, with 4 bases lying between them. Written as DNA, the CDR3 is TGTGCCAGCAGCCTGAACTCTGGAAACACCATATATTTT. This codes for CASSLNSGNTIYF.

This chain joins TRBV13 and TRBJ1-2; D remains unclear. From germline, CDR1 is PRHDT and CDR2 FYEKMQ (reference sequence). The V end was cut by 8 bases, the J end by 6 bases, with 16 bases between. The CDR3 extends over 13 amino acids. The CDR3 DNA reads TGTGCCAGCCAGGCGCTTGGAGGCGATGGCTACACCTTC. Amino acid sequence: CASQALGGDGYTF.

This sequence joins TRBV19 and TRBJ2-7, with D perhaps matching TRBD1 or TRBD2 (5 bases each). This CDR3 spans 14 amino acids. V was trimmed by 2 bases and J by 3 bases, leaving 11 bases between them. Germline V gives CDR1 LNHDA, CDR2 SQIVND (reference sequence). DNA for the CDR3: TGTGCCAGTAGTATACTCAGAGGGGACTACGAGCAGTACTTC. It is translated as CASSILRGDYEQYF.

This chain joins TRBV7-6 and TRBJ2-1; D may be TRBD1 or TRBD2 (6 bases each). There are 17 residues in the CDR3. V dropped 1 base and J dropped 2 bases, with 15 bases sitting between them. CDR1 is SGHVS, CDR2 FNYEAQ, per germline. CDR3 protein: CASSLGNRDSAYNEQFF. The CDR3 DNA is TGTGCCAGCAGCTTAGGCAACAGGGACTCAGCCTACAATGAGCAGTTCTTC.

The V gene is TRBV28, the J gene TRBJ1-5; D remains ambiguous. This CDR3 contains 14 residues. Germline CDR1 and CDR2: MDHEN and SYDVKM. V was shortened by 5 bases and J by 2 bases, with 10 bases between the two germline ends. The CDR3 reads CASSVGSGNQPQHF. Written as DNA, the CDR3 is TGTGCCAGCAGTGTCGGATCGGGCAATCAGCCCCAGCATTTT.

The chain carries TRBV9 and TRBJ2-5; D is unclear. Germline V lookup: CDR1 SGDLS, CDR2 YYNGEE. The CDR3 is made up of 13 amino acids. With 2 bases removed from V and 0 bases from J, the gap between germline ends came to 5 bases. In DNA form, the CDR3 reads TGTGCCAGCAGCGTGGGGTACCAAGAGACCCAGTACTTC. Translation gives CASSVGYQETQYF.

The V and J genes are TRBV4-1 and TRBJ1-2; a possible D gene is TRBD1 (5 bases). With 4 bases removed from V and 8 bases from J, the gap between germline ends came to 26 bases. The germline V gene encodes CDR1 MGHRA and CDR2 YSYEKL. This CDR3 region has 17 residues. The CDR3 DNA reads as TGCGCCAGCAGCCCCTTACCAGCCCGACAGAGCGGGAGAGGCTACACCTTC. Its translation is CASSPLPARQSGRGYTF.